Detailed here is one T cell receptor (beta chain). Its target is unknown. This entry comes from a study of early T cells in non-severe SARS-CoV-2 infection. About the study: The input, bulk RNA from unsorted whole blood, was sequenced, and chains were unpaired.

Study-level findings and limits: Matches to VDJdb favored anti-spike CD8 responses and missed private and CD4 specificities.

The length of the CDR3 is 14 residues. V was pared by 4 bases and J by 9 bases, with 6 bases of the junction left unmatched. Per germline, CDR1 MDHEN and CDR2 SYDVKM. One entry per CDR3 protein, called by TCRdb with MiXCR from the 5' RACE reads. The sample contains approximately 97,000 distinct CDR3 sequences, about 11% of which appear only once. The TCR sequence derives from an adult who was a healthcare worker with PCR-confirmed SARS-CoV-2 infection or an uninfected control (not recorded which). This chain links TRBV28 with TRBJ2-1, with 10 positions matching TRBD2. The source material was whole blood, sampled at baseline. This chain's CDR3 is CASSSAGGHVEQFF. Written as DNA, the CDR3 is TGTGCCAGCAGTTCAGCGGGAGGGCATGTTGAGCAGTTCTTC.